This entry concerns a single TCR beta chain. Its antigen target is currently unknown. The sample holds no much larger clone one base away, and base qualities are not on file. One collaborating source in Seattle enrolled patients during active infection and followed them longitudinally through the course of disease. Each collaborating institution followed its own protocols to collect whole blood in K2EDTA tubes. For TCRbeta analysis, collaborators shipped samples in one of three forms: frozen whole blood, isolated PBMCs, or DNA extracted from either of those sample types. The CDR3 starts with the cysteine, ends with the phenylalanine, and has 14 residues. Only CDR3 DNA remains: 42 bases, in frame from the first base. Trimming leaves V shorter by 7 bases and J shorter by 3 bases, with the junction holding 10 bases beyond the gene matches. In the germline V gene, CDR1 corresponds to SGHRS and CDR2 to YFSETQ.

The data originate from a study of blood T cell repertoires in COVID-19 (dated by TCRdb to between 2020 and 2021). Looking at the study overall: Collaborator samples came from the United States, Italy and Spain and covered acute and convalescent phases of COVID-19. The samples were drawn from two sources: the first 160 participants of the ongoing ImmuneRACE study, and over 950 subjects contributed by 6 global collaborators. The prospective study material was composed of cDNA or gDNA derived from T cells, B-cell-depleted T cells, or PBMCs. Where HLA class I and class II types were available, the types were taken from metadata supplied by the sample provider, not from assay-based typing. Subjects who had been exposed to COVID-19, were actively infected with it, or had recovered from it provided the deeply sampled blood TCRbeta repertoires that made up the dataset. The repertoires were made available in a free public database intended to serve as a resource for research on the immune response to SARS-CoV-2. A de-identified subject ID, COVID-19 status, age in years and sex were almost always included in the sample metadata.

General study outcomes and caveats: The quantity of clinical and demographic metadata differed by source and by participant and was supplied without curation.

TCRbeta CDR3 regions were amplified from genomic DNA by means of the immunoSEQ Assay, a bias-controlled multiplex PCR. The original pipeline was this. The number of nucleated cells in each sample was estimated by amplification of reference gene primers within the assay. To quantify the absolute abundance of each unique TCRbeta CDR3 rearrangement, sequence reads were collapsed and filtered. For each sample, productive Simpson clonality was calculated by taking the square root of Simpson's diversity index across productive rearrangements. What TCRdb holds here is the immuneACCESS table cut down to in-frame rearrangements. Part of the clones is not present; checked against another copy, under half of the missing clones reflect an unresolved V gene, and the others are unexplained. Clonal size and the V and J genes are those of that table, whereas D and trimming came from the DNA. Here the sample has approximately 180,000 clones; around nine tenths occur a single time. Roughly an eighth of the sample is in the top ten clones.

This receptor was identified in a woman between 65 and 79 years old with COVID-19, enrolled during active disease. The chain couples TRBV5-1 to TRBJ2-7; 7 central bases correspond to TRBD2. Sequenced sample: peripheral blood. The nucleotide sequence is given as TGCGCCAGCGCCCAAATTGGGGGGGGCTACGAGCAGTACTTC. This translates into CASAQIGGGYEQYF.